The entry below describes one TCR beta chain. What it recognizes is unknown. The data were obtained in a study of post-analysis software for immune sequencing data. Germline lookup yields CDR1 LGHNA and CDR2 YNFKEQ. The CDR3 is 14 residues long. After removal of 3 bases from V and 9 bases from J, the junction contained 6 bases not matched to a gene. Points from the study as a whole: When patients were compared with controls, about 5 TRBV segments were more frequent, TRBV5-6, TRBV5-1 and TRBV20-1 among them.

Unique molecular identifiers were built into the TCR beta cDNA libraries. Using its own MiXCR run on the PCR reads, TCRdb lists one record per CDR3 protein. Of 650,000 to 900,000 distinct CDR3 sequences in the sample, 35% to 55% are singletons; the top ten hold 4% to 5%. The clonotype was recovered from a girl aged 10 to 17 with multiple sclerosis. The rearrangement uses TRBV4-2 and TRBJ2-4; TRBD1 matches 9 bases. The sample was blood. Here the CDR3 DNA reads TGTGCCAGCAGCCAGGGGGACAGGGAGGGCATTCAGTACTTC. Translated: CASSQGDREGIQYF.